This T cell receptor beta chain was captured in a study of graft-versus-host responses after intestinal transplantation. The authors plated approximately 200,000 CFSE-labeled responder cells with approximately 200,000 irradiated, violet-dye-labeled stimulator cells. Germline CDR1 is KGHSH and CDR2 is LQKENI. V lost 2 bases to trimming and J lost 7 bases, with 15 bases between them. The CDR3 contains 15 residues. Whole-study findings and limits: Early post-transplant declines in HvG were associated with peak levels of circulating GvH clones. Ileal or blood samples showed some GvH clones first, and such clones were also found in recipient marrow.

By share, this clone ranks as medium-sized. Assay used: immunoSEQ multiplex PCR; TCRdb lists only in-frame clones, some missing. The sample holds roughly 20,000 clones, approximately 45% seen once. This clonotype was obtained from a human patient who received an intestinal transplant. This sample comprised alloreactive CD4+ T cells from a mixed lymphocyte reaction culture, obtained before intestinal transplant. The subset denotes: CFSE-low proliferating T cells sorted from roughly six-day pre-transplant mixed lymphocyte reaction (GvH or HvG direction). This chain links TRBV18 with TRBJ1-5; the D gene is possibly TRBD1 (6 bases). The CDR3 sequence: CASSPSQPGVQPQHF. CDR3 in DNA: TGTGCCAGCTCACCAAGTCAGCCAGGGGTCCAGCCCCAGCATTTT.